The 21 T cell receptor beta chains below all came from one sample that was sequenced in a study of cytomegalovirus exposure and HLA in healthy donors. With 60 Vbeta and 13 Jbeta primers, the PCR was carried out. Profiling relied on immunoSEQ multiplex PCR, and the TCRdb table lists in-frame clones only, not all of them. The data show some 150,000 clones, over 70% seen once. Sequencing was carried out using PBMCs. These receptors came from a man aged 25 to 40 in good health and CMV-seronegative.

The sample holds a few counts of this clone. CDR3 nucleotides: TGTGCCAGCAGCCCCTCCCTGGCAGGAAACACCATATATTTT. Protein product: CASSPSLAGNTIYF. This rearrangement joins TRBV7-7 to TRBJ1-3; no definite D call. CDR1 is SSHAT, CDR2 FNYEAQ, per germline (reference sequence). The CDR3 is made up of 14 amino acids. Trimming took off 5 bases at V and 4 bases at J, with 12 bases between the two ends.

The chain employs TRBV6-1 and TRBJ1-2, with no clear D. From germline, CDR1 is MNHNS and CDR2 SASEGT. The CDR3 spans 16 residues. Trimming took off 1 base at V and 0 bases at J, with 12 bases between the two ends. The CDR3 DNA sequence: TGTGCCAGCAGTGAAGACAGCCTGGTGTCTAACTATGGCTACACCTTC. It encodes CASSEDSLVSNYGYTF.

On this clone: Other DNA sequences within the sample encode an identical CDR3. This sequence joins TRBV9 and TRBJ1-2; 10 bases match TRBD1. After removal of 5 bases from V and 8 bases from J, the junction contained 12 bases not matched to a gene. The CDR3 covers 15 residues. The V gene's germline CDR1 is SGDLS and CDR2 YYNGEE. The CDR3: CASSGPGTGVGGYTF. In nucleotides, the CDR3 is TGTGCCAGCAGTGGGCCCGGGACAGGGGTTGGCGGCTACACCTTC.

The gene calls are TRBV14 and TRBJ2-5; D is possibly TRBD1 (6 bases). The germline CDR1 and CDR2 sequences are SGHDN and FVKESK. V lost 2 bases and J 0 bases, leaving 10 bases between the germline ends. The CDR3 loop spans 15 amino acids. In nucleotides, the CDR3 is TGTGCCAGCAGCCAAACCGGGACACACCAAGAGACCCAGTACTTC. Translation gives CASSQTGTHQETQYF.

The chain employs TRBV9 and TRBJ2-7; TRBD2 matches at 8 bases. V was pared by 0 bases and J by 2 bases, with 7 bases of the junction left unmatched. CDR3 length: 16 residues. Germline V lookup: CDR1 SGDLS, CDR2 YYNGEE. CDR3 loop: CASSVAAGGLTYEQYF. Here the CDR3 DNA reads TGTGCCAGCAGCGTAGCTGCGGGGGGCCTCACCTACGAGCAGTACTTC. Full variable domain (remainder filled in from reference TRBV9 and TRBJ2-7): DSGVTQTPKHLITATGQRVTLRCSPRSGDLSVYWYQQSLDQGLQFLIQYYNGEERAKGNILERFSAQQFPDLHSELNLSSLELGDSALYFCASSVAAGGLTYEQYFGPGTRLTVT.

As to this clone: Other DNA sequences in the same sample also yield this CDR3. The chain recombines TRBV18 with TRBJ2-6; the match to TRBD1 covers 7 bases. CDR3 length: 15 residues. The germline CDR1 and CDR2 sequences are KGHSH and LQKENI. V dropped 3 bases and J dropped 3; count of bases not matched to a gene: 2. The CDR3 DNA follows: TGTGCCAGCTCACCGACAGGGAGTGGGGCCAACGTCCTGACTTTC. Translated: CASSPTGSGANVLTF.

This chain links TRBV7-9 with TRBJ2-7; 9 positions agree with TRBD1. The CDR3 is 16 amino acids. The V gene's germline CDR1 is SEHNR and CDR2 FQNEAQ (reference sequence). The trim removed 1 base at V and 1 base at J, leaving 5 bases unmatched. CDR3 sequence: CASSLGRQGGSYEQYF. As DNA, the CDR3 is TGTGCCAGCAGCTTAGGACGACAGGGGGGGTCCTACGAGCAGTACTTC.

V usage is TRBV5-4 and J usage is TRBJ2-1; TRBD2 matches 7 bases. Germline-derived CDR1 and CDR2 are SGHNT and YYREEE (reference sequence). CDR3 size: 15 residues. With V trimmed by 2 bases and J by 2 bases, 4 bases remained unmatched. The CDR3 sequence is CASSFGAGAYNEQFF. CDR3 sequence (DNA): TGTGCCAGCAGCTTTGGGGCGGGGGCCTACAATGAGCAGTTCTTC.

The genes are TRBV6-1 and TRBJ2-1, with TRBD1 matching over 8 bases. V lost 4 bases, J lost 4 bases, and 6 bases stayed unmatched. Germline V gene data show CDR1 as MNHNS and CDR2 as SASEGT. CDR3 length: 15 amino acids. CDR3 bases: TGTGCCAGCAGTGGGGACAGGTCCGTTTACAATGAGCAGTTCTTC. It yields the protein CASSGDRSVYNEQFF.

The count of this clone is one. This rearrangement joins TRBV10-3 to TRBJ2-2; 10 bases align to TRBD2. Losses at the gene ends were 4 bases for V and 4 bases for J; bases not matched to a gene: 0. The CDR3 has 14 amino acids. Germline CDR1 reads ENHRY; CDR2 reads SYGVKD. The CDR3: CAISASGGTGELFF. DNA of the CDR3: TGTGCCATCAGTGCTAGCGGGGGCACCGGGGAGCTGTTTTTT.

The rearrangement joins TRBV13 to TRBJ1-1, with unresolved D. V was pared by 2 bases and J by 4 bases, with 5 bases between. This CDR3 is built from 12 residues. The V gene's germline CDR1 is PRHDT and CDR2 FYEKMQ (reference sequence). CDR3 sequence (DNA): TGTGCCAGCAGCTTATCCTTCACTGAAGCTTTCTTT. This gives the protein CASSLSFTEAFF.

This rearrangement joins TRBV7-9 to TRBJ2-1; no clear D. The germline V gene has CDR1 SEHNR and CDR2 FQNEAQ (reference sequence). The CDR3 has 14 residues. The V gene lost 1 base and the J gene lost 6 bases, with 10 bases spanning the gap. DNA of the CDR3: TGTGCCAGCAGCTTAGTTGGAGTAAGCAATGAGCAGTTCTTC. Encoded protein: CASSLVGVSNEQFF. The complete variable domain, with remaining parts taken from reference TRBV7-9 and TRBJ2-1, reads DTGVSQNPRHKITKRGQNVTFRCDPISEHNRLYWYRQTLGQGPEFLTYFQNEAQLEKSRLLSDRFSAERPKGSFSTLEIQRTEQGDSAMYLCASSLVGVSNEQFFGPGTRLTVL.

This clone was detected only a few times. This sequence joins TRBV7-3 and TRBJ1-1; 12 bases map to TRBD1. The CDR3 loop spans 16 amino acids. V was clipped by 2 bases and J by 4 bases; unmatched bases: 5. Germline lookup yields CDR1 SGHTA and CDR2 FQGTGA. The CDR3 DNA is TGTGCCAGCAGCTTAGGGACAGGGGGCGCCGGCACTGAAGCTTTCTTT. It yields the protein CASSLGTGGAGTEAFF.

The rearrangement links TRBV11-2 to TRBJ2-1; D might be TRBD2 (6 bases). The V end was cut by 0 bases, the J end by 4 bases, with 13 bases between. The CDR3 sequence is 16 residues long. CDR1 is SGHAT and CDR2 is FQNNGV in the germline V gene. CDR3 DNA: TGTGCCAGCAGCTTAGATCTCGGGGGTGGATACAATGAGCAGTTCTTC. Encoded protein: CASSLDLGGGYNEQFF.

The chain combines TRBV2 with TRBJ2-2; 7 nucleotides line up with TRBD2. Trimming took 9 bases from V and 3 from J; bases not matched to a gene: 7. The germline V gene encodes CDR1 SNHLY and CDR2 FYNNEI. The CDR3 is made up of 14 amino acids. The CDR3, as DNA: TGTGCCAGGGGGAGGGGCCGGGACACCGGGGAGCTGTTTTTT. Its translation: CARGRGRDTGELFF.

The chain joins TRBV9 to TRBJ1-1, with 9 bases fitting TRBD1. Losses at the gene ends were 0 bases for V and 1 base for J; bases not matched to a gene: 4. There are 16 residues in the CDR3. CDR1 SGDLS and CDR2 YYNGEE come from the germline V gene. Written as DNA, the CDR3 is TGTGCCAGCAGCGTAGTTGGGGACAGGGCGAACACTGAAGCTTTCTTT. Its translation is CASSVVGDRANTEAFF.

This chain links TRBV28 with TRBJ1-1; 7 bases line up with TRBD1. V was pared by 6 bases and J by 4 bases, with 8 bases of the junction left unmatched. This CDR3 has 14 amino acids. Germline V lookup: CDR1 MDHEN, CDR2 SYDVKM. The CDR3 loop is CASSLLTGSTEAFF. CDR3 sequence (DNA): TGTGCCAGCAGCCTGTTGACAGGGAGCACTGAAGCTTTCTTT.

The rearrangement joins TRBV19 to TRBJ2-1, with 16 bases lining up with TRBD2. The CDR3 has 20 residues. CDR1 and CDR2 from the germline V gene are LNHDA and SQIVND (reference sequence). The J segment lost 3 bases and the V segment lost 5 bases, leaving 13 bases of the junction unmatched. The CDR3 loop is CASSPPGLAGGPVSYNEQFF. The CDR3 coding sequence is TGTGCCAGTAGTCCTCCGGGACTAGCGGGGGGGCCGGTAAGCTACAATGAGCAGTTCTTC.

This chain connects TRBV28 to TRBJ2-5; 7 bases are shared with TRBD2. The CDR3 totals 12 residues. J gave up 5 bases and V 4 bases, and 1 base lay outside the gene matches. Per germline, CDR1 MDHEN and CDR2 SYDVKM. This CDR3 reads CASSWGGETQYF. The CDR3 DNA is TGTGCCAGCAGTTGGGGGGGGGAGACCCAGTACTTC.

The chain uses TRBV5-1 and TRBJ2-7, with TRBD1 matching 8 bases. The V gene end was trimmed by 6 bases and the J gene end by 2 bases; junction bases not matched to a gene: 7. CDR3 length equals 14 residues. Germline V gives CDR1 SGHRS, CDR2 YFSETQ. This CDR3 is CASTGTGGPYEQYF. CDR3 DNA sequence: TGCGCCAGCACCGGGACAGGCGGGCCCTACGAGCAGTACTTC.

The genes are TRBV5-1 and TRBJ1-5; tentatively, D is TRBD1 (6 bases). Looked up from germline, CDR1 is SGHRS and CDR2 is YFSETQ. V was clipped by 4 bases and J by 3 bases, with 8 bases between them. The CDR3 runs 13 residues. The DNA of the CDR3 is TGCGCCAGCAGCGGGGACATCAATCAGCCCCAGCATTTT. This sequence encodes CASSGDINQPQHF.